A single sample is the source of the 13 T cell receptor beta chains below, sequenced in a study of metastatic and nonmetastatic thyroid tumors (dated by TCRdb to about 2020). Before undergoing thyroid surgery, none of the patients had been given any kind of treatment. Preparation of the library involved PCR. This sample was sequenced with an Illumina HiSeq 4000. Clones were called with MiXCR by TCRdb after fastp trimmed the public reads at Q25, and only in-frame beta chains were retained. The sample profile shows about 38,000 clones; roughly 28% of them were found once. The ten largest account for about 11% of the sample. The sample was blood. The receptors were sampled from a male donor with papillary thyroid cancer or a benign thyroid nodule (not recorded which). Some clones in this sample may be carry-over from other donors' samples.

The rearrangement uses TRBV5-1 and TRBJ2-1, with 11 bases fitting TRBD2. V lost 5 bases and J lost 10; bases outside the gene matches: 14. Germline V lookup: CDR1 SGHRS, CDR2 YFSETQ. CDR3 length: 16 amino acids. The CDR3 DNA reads TGCGCCAGCAGTTCTACCTTAGCGGGAGGGCAATTAGAGCAGTTCTTC. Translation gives CASSSTLAGGQLEQFF.

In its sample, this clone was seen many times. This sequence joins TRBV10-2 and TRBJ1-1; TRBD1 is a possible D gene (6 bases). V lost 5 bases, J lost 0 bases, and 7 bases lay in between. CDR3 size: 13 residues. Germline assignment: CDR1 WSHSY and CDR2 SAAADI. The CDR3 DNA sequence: TGCGCCAGCAGTCAGGGGATGAACACTGAAGCTTTCTTT. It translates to CASSQGMNTEAFF.

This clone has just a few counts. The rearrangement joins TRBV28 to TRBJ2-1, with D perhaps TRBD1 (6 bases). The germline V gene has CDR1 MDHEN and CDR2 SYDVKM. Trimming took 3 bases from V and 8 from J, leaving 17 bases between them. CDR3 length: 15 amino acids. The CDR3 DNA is TGTGCCAGCAGTTTGATGAGGACAGCTAACGATGAGCAGTTCTTC. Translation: CASSLMRTANDEQFF.

The CDR3 loop reads CASSPRGYYEQYF. CDR3 nucleotide sequence: TGCGCCAGCAGCCCGAGGGGCTACTACGAGCAGTACTTC. The chain uses TRBV5-1 and TRBJ2-7; either TRBD1 or TRBD2 may fit D (5 bases each). The V end lost 4 bases, the J end lost 3 bases, and 11 bases lay between the germline ends. Germline CDR1 and CDR2: SGHRS and YFSETQ. The CDR3 contains 13 residues. Combining the CDR3 with reference TRBV5-1 and TRBJ2-7 gives the whole variable domain KAGVTQTPRYLIKTRGQQVTLSCSPISGHRSVSWYQQTPGQGLQFLFEYFSETQRNKGNFPGRFSGRQFSNSRSEMNVSTLELGDSALYLCASSPRGYYEQYFGPGTRLTVT.

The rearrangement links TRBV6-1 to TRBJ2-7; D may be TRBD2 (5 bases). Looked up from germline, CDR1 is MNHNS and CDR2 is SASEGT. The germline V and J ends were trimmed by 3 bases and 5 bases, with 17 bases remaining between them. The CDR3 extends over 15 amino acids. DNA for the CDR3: TGTGCCAGCAGTGAGGGTGAGGGTAGCATAGACGAGCAGTACTTC. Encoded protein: CASSEGEGSIDEQYF.

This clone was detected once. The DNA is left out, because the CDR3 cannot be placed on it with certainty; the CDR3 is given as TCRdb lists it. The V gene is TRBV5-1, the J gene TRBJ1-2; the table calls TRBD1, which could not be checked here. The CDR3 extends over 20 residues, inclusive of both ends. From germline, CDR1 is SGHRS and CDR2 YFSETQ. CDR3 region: CASSLTTGEQFFGPGRGYTF.

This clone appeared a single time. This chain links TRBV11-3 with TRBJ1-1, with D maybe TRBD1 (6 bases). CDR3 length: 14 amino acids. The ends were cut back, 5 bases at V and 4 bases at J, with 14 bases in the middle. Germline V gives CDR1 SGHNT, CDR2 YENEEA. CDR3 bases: TGTGCCAGCAGCGGGGGCAGGGGCTCCACTGAAGCTTTCTTT. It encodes CASSGGRGSTEAFF.

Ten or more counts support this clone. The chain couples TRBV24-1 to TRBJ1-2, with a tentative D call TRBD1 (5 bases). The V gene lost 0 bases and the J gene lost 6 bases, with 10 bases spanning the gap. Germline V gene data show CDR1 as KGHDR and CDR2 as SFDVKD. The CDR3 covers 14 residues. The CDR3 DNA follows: TGTGCCACCAGTGATTTGTTGGGCAGGGATGGCTACACCTTC. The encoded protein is CATSDLLGRDGYTF.

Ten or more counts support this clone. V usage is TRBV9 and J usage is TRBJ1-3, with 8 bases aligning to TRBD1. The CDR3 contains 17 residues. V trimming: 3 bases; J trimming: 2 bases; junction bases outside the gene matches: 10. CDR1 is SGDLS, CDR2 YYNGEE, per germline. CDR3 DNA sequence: TGTGCCAGCAGCGCGAACAGGGGGACCTCTACTGGAAACACCATATATTTT. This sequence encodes CASSANRGTSTGNTIYF.

This CDR3 is CSAVGLAGTDTQYF. As DNA, the CDR3 is TGCAGTGCTGTGGGACTAGCAGGGACAGATACGCAGTATTTT. V and J are TRBV20-1 and TRBJ2-3; 9 positions agree with TRBD2. The germline CDR1 and CDR2 sequences are DFQATT and SNEGSKA (reference sequence). The V segment lost 5 bases and the J segment 3 bases; nucleotides outside the gene matches: 6. This CDR3 spans 14 amino acids.

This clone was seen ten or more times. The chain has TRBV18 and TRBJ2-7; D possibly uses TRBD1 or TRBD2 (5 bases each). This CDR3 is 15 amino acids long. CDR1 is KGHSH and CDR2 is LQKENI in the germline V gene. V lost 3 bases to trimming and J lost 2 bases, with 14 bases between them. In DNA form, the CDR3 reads TGTGCCAGCTCACCCCCGGGACGGTATCCCTACGAGCAGTACTTC. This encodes CASSPPGRYPYEQYF.

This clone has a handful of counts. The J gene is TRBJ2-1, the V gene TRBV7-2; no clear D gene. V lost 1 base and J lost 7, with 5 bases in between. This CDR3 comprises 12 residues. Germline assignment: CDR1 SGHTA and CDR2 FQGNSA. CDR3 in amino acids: CASSLVGNEQFF. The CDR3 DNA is TGTGCCAGCAGCTTAGTCGGGAATGAGCAGTTCTTC.

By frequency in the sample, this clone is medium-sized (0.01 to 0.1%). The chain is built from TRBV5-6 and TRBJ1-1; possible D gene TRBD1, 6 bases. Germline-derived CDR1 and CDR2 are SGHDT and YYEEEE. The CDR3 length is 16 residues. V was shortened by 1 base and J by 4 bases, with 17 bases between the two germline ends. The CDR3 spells CASSLWGQGVGTEAFF. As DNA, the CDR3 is TGTGCCAGCAGCTTGTGGGGGCAAGGGGTGGGCACTGAAGCTTTCTTT.